Listed below are T cell receptor beta chains from one sample, sequenced in a study of kidney transplant recipient with SARS-CoV-2 infection. A single record per CDR3 protein comes from TCRdb applying MiXCR to the reads. Among under 250,000 distinct CDR3 sequences, 25% to 35% were seen once, and the ten largest hold nearly 7.5%. This sample comprised a blood sample, obtained at baseline and around day 110 from a kidney transplant recipient. These TCRs come from a male patient in his thirties who had COVID-19 and was a kidney transplant recipient. A subset of T cells may come from the graft donor. The CDR3 runs from the conserved cysteine through the conserved F or W. D genes are given only for firm matches. The size field is filled for only some rows; it gives once, few, many or a size class.

many TRBJ1-2 - TRBV30 TGTGCCTGGTCGAGTAAGCGTTATAGAAAGACCTATGGCTACACCTTC CAWSSKRYRKTYGYTF
many TRBJ2-6 - TRBV12-3/TRBV12-4 TGTGCCAGCGGACCTTACCGTGCTGGGGCCAACGTCCTGACTTTC CASGPYRAGANVLTF
many TRBJ2-7 - TRBV7-9 TGTGCCAGCAGCCCACTCCCCGGCGAGCAGTACTTC CASSPLPGEQYF
- TRBJ2-1 - TRBV28 TGTGCCACCCTGTTCGATGAGCAGTTCTTC CATLFDEQFF
many TRBJ1-3 - TRBV5-4 TGTGCCAGCAGTTTCTACTCTGGAAACACCATATATTTT CASSFYSGNTIYF
many TRBJ2-2 - TRBV9 TGTGCCAGCAGCCAAAGGGACTCCAAAACCGGGGAGCTGTTTTTT CASSQRDSKTGELFF
many TRBJ2-2 - TRBV6-2/TRBV6-3 TGTGCCAGTTCGATAGGGGAGACTACCGGGGAGCTGTTTTTT CASSIGETTGELFF
many TRBJ1-2 - TRBV7-8 TGTGCCAGCAGCAGATTTCCGTTTACCCGAAAGACCTATGGCTACACCTTC CASSRFPFTRKTYGYTF
many TRBJ2-3 - TRBV21-1 TGTGCCAGCAGACGGCCTCTAGCTACAGTCATGCAAGATACGCAGTATTTT CASRRPLATVMQDTQYF
few TRBJ2-1 - TRBV28 TGTGCCAGCAGTTGGGGGGTGGGACAGTTCTTC CASSWGVGQFF
- TRBJ2-6 TRBD2 TRBV19 TGTGCCAGTAAACCGACTAGCGGGGGACTGGTGGGGGCCAACGTCCTGACTTTC CASKPTSGGLVGANVLTF
many TRBJ2-7 - TRBV27 TGTGCCAGCAGCCGATTGGGACGAGTCTACGAGCAGTACTTC CASSRLGRVYEQYF
- TRBJ2-1 - TRBV4-3 TGCGCCAGCAGCCGAGTTTACAGGGATAACTACAACGAGCAGTCCTTC CASSRVYRDNYNEQSF
- TRBJ2-2 - TRBV19 TGTACCAGTAGTATAGTCGGGGGTACCGGGGAGCTGTTTTTT CTSSIVGGTGELFF
many TRBJ1-1 TRBD1 TRBV5-1 TGCGCCAGCAGTACCGGAGACAGGGGGAACACTGAAGCTTTCTTT CASSTGDRGNTEAFF
few TRBJ2-2 TRBD1 TRBV9 TGTGCCAGCAGCGTGGGGAGTCAGGGGGTTGTGAGGGAGCTGTTTTTT CASSVGSQGVVRELFF
many TRBJ1-2 - TRBV7-6 TGTGCCAGCTCGATAGTTGTCTCGCGAAAGACCTATGGCTACACCTTC CASSIVVSRKTYGYTF
many TRBJ1-6 - TRBV3-1 TGTGCCAGCAGCCAAGGACCCAGAAATTCACCCCTCCACTTT CASSQGPRNSPLHF
many TRBJ1-1 - TRBV13 TGTGCCAGCAGCTTAGGAAGCTGGGGGAACACTGAAGCTTTCTTT CASSLGSWGNTEAFF
many TRBJ1-2 - TRBV10-1 TGCGCCAGCAGTTGCCATTCAAGATCGCGAAAGACCTATGGCTACACCTTC CASSCHSRSRKTYGYTF
many TRBJ2-6 - TRBV5-6 TGTGCCAGCAGCTTGGCGGGGGAGTGGGGCTCTGGGGCCAACGTCCTGACTTTC CASSLAGEWGSGANVLTF
many TRBJ1-3 TRBD1 TRBV4-1 TGCGCCAGCAGCCAAGAACAGGGACAGGGTACAGGAAACACCATATATTTT CASSQEQGQGTGNTIYF
few TRBJ2-1 - TRBV18 TGTGCCAGCTCACCTAACAGGGCTAGCTCCTACAATGAGCAGTTCTTC CASSPNRASSYNEQFF
many TRBJ2-2 - TRBV19 TGTGCCAGTAGTATCCCCAGGGAAGCCGGGGAGCTGTTTTTT CASSIPREAGELFF
many TRBJ1-2 - TRBV8-2 TGTGGCAGTTTAGCAGATGATAGCCGAAAGACCTATGGCTACACCTTC CGSLADDSRKTYGYTF
many TRBJ2-7 TRBD1 TRBV5-6 TGTGCCAGCAGCCGTAGGACAGGGGTAGGGGAAAGGCAGTACTTC CASSRRTGVGERQYF
many TRBJ1-1 - TRBV6-5 TGTGCCAGCATACTAGGCCTCGCCACTGAAGCTTTCTTT CASILGLATEAFF
many TRBJ1-2 TRBD1 TRBV7-9 TGTGCCAGCAGCTTATCCCACCAGGACAGGGACGTTTACTATGGCTACACCTTC CASSLSHQDRDVYYGYTF
- TRBJ1-2 - TRBV5-5 TGCGCCAGCAAACCCCCCGACAGATCGAACTATGGCTACACCTTC CASKPPDRSNYGYTF
once TRBJ1-2 - TRBV24-1 TGTGCCACCAGTATCCTTTTTAGTACCAGAAGGACCTATGGCTACACCTTC CATSILFSTRRTYGYTF
- TRBJ2-1 - TRBV6-4 TGTGCCAGCAGTGAGGGCACGCACAATGAGCAGTTCTTC CASSEGTHNEQFF
- TRBJ1-2 - TRBV11-3 TGTGCCGGCAGCTACTTTATCGATCTCGGAAGGACCTATGGCTACACCTTC CAGSYFIDLGRTYGYTF
many TRBJ2-2 - TRBV24-1 TGTGCCACCAGTGGAATAGCTCCCAACACCGGGGAGCTGTTTTTT CATSGIAPNTGELFF
many TRBJ2-7 TRBD2 TRBV20-1 TGCAGTGCCCTTGGGGGGCTAGCGGGAGTATCCTACGAGCAGTACTTC CSALGGLAGVSYEQYF
- TRBJ2-5 - TRBV18 TGTGCCAGCTCACCGGACTATTCCATTTCGTACCAAGAGACCCAGTACTTC CASSPDYSISYQETQYF
many TRBJ2-7 TRBD1 TRBV19 TGTGCCAGTAGTTCGACAGGGCTCGGCGAGCAGTACTTC CASSSTGLGEQYF
few TRBJ2-1 TRBD2 TRBV4-2 TGTGCCAGCAGCCCCCGTAGCGGGGGGAACAATGAGCAGTTCTTC CASSPRSGGNNEQFF
many TRBJ1-2 - TRBV6-6 TGTGCCAGCAGTGATGTTGAAGGTGGGAGAAAGACCTATGGCTACACCTTC CASSDVEGGRKTYGYTF
- TRBJ1-1 - TRBV19 TGTGCCAGTAGTATGGCGGGCGGGACCGAAGCTTTCTTT CASSMAGGTEAFF
many TRBJ1-2 - TRBV6-8 TGTGCCAGCAGTAGCCAATTACGCTCTAGAAAGACCTATGGCTACACCTTC CASSSQLRSRKTYGYTF
- TRBJ1-2 - TRBV24-1 TGTGCCACCAGTACTACGATTAGTACCAGAAGGACCTATGGCTACACCTTC CATSTTISTRRTYGYTF
many TRBJ2-2 TRBD2 TRBV7-9 TGTGCCAGCAGCTCACGGACTAGCGGACCCACCGGGGAGCTGTTTTTT CASSSRTSGPTGELFF
- TRBJ2-1 TRBD1 TRBV14 TGTGCCAGCAGCCAAGTAACAGGGGTTGAGTTCTTC CASSQVTGVEFF
many TRBJ1-5 TRBD1 TRBV6-5 TGTGCCAGCAGTTACTCGGGACAGCACAATCAGCCCCAGCATTTT CASSYSGQHNQPQHF
many TRBJ2-7 TRBD2 TRBV7-6 TGTGCCAGCAGCTTAGCGAGACCTACCGGGACTACAGGCTACGAGCAGTACTTC CASSLARPTGTTGYEQYF
many TRBJ1-5 - TRBV9 TGTGCCAGCAGCGGTGGCGGGGTTCAGCCCCAGCATTTT CASSGGGVQPQHF
few TRBJ2-1 TRBD1 TRBV4-3 TGCGCCAGCAGCCAAGATAAGGACCGAGACAGGGCTAGTGAGCAGTTCTTC CASSQDKDRDRASEQFF
many TRBJ1-2 TRBD1 TRBV20-1 TGCAGTGCTACCCGGGACAGGGTCTATGGCTACACCTTC CSATRDRVYGYTF
- TRBJ2-1 - TRBV20-1 TGCAGTGCTAGAGGCCACGGCTCAGTGGGCAATGAGCAGTTCTTC CSARGHGSVGNEQFF
many TRBJ2-7 - TRBV6-6 TGTGCCAGCAGCAGGGGTGTTTTCTACGAGCAGTACTTC CASSRGVFYEQYF
many TRBJ2-7 TRBD2 TRBV9 TGTGCCAGCAGCGTAGGAGGGACTAGGACCTACGAGCAGTACTTC CASSVGGTRTYEQYF
many TRBJ2-7 TRBD1 TRBV19 TGTGCCAGTAGTCAGCCGGGACAGAACTACGAGCAGTACTTC CASSQPGQNYEQYF
many TRBJ2-7 TRBD1 TRBV5-1 TGCGCCAGCAGCTCCAAATGGACAGGGGGTACCTACGAGCAGTACTTC CASSSKWTGGTYEQYF
- TRBJ2-2 TRBD1 TRBV5-6 TGTGCCAGCAGCTGGGACAGGGAGACCGGGGAGCTGTTTTTT CASSWDRETGELFF
- TRBJ1-2 - TRBV23-1 TGCGCCAGCAGTGTTATTTGGCTACGCAGAAAGACCTGTGGCTACACCTTC CASSVIWLRRKTCGYTF
- TRBJ2-1 TRBD2 TRBV27 TGTGCCAGCAGTCCGACTAGCGAGGATGAGCAGTTCTTC CASSPTSEDEQFF
many TRBJ2-5 - TRBV12-3/TRBV12-4 TGTGCCAGCAGTTCGGGACCCCAGGGAAGAACCCAGTACTTC CASSSGPQGRTQYF